A single sample is the source of the 18 T cell receptor beta chains below, sequenced in a study of cytotoxic CD8 clonotypes in ibrutinib-treated CLL. The assay was immunoSEQ multiplex PCR, and TCRdb's table has in-frame clones only and misses some. In the table there are about 120,000 clones, roughly 57% of which are singletons. The material was PBMCs, obtained after 24 months of ibrutinib treatment. These receptors were obtained from a human donor with chronic lymphocytic leukemia.

The chain links TRBV2 to TRBJ2-7, with 7 bases matching TRBD2. The V gene end was trimmed by 7 bases and the J gene end by 6 bases; junction bases not matched to a gene: 12. Germline values: CDR1 SNHLY, CDR2 FYNNEI. The CDR3 sequence is 14 residues long. The CDR3 reads CASTPSPASGEQYF. CDR3 sequence (DNA): TGTGCCAGCACCCCGTCCCCGGCTAGCGGCGAGCAGTACTTC. The full variable domain, with the rest looked up from reference TRBV2 and TRBJ2-7, is EPEVTQTPSHQVTQMGQEVILRCVPISNHLYFYWYRQILGQKVEFLVSFYNNEISEKSEIFDDQFSVERPDGSNFTLKIRSTKLEDSAMYFCASTPSPASGEQYFGPGTRLTVT.

The chain joins TRBV28 to TRBJ2-7; a possible D gene is TRBD2 (6 bases). Germline V CDR1 and CDR2: MDHEN, SYDVKM. Trimming removed 2 bases from V and 9 bases from J, with 17 bases in between. The CDR3 loop spans 14 amino acids. As DNA, the CDR3 is TGTGCCAGCAGTTTAGGAGGGGCCACCCCGGCGCAGTACTTC. This translates into CASSLGGATPAQYF.

The V call is TRBV7-2, the J call TRBJ2-3, with D unclear. V dropped 2 bases and J dropped 9 bases, with 12 bases sitting between them. The CDR3 contains 13 residues. The germline CDR1 and CDR2 sequences are SGHTA and FQGNSA. DNA for the CDR3: TGTGCCAGCAGCTTAAGCCTGATGGGAACGCAGTATTTT. Translation: CASSLSLMGTQYF.

V and J are TRBV9 and TRBJ1-1; 7 positions match TRBD1. This CDR3 comprises 15 residues. Germline-derived CDR1 and CDR2 are SGDLS and YYNGEE. The V gene end was trimmed by 3 bases and the J gene end by 8 bases; junction bases not matched to a gene: 13. The CDR3 bases are TGTGCCAGCAGCGCCATCGGGGGGGACAGCTCGGAAGCTTTCTTT. It specifies CASSAIGGDSSEAFF. Full variable domain (rest looked up from reference TRBV9 and TRBJ1-1): DSGVTQTPKHLITATGQRVTLRCSPRSGDLSVYWYQQSLDQGLQFLIQYYNGEERAKGNILERFSAQQFPDLHSELNLSSLELGDSALYFCASSAIGGDSSEAFFGQGTRLTVV.

V gene TRBV6-5 combines with J gene TRBJ1-5; D call uncertain. The germline V and J ends were trimmed by 6 bases and 6 bases, with 12 bases remaining between them. The CDR3 spans 13 residues. Germline CDR1 is MNHEY and CDR2 is SVGAGI. The CDR3 region is CASSNSLGQPQHF. The CDR3, as DNA: TGTGCCAGCAGCAACTCGCTAGGTCAGCCCCAGCATTTT.

The chain joins TRBV7-3 to TRBJ2-1; no firm D call. This CDR3 spans 14 amino acids. The germline V gene has CDR1 SGHTA and CDR2 FQGTGA. V was pared by 3 bases and J by 3 bases, with 9 bases between. The DNA of the CDR3 is TGTGCCAGCAGCTTCGGACCGAGCTACAATGAGCAGTTCTTC. This codes for CASSFGPSYNEQFF.

This clone came up a few times. The rearrangement uses TRBV6-5 and TRBJ2-7; possible D gene TRBD2, 6 bases. In germline, CDR1 is MNHEY, CDR2 SVGAGI. V gave up 4 bases and J gave up 1 base, with 17 bases separating them. The CDR3 sequence is 16 residues long. CDR3 loop: CASSSPLDSGSYEQYF. The CDR3 DNA reads as TGTGCCAGCAGTTCCCCCCTTGATAGCGGTTCCTACGAGCAGTACTTC.

This chain connects TRBV23-1 to TRBJ2-2; a weak D match, TRBD1 (6 bases). TRBV23-1 is an ORF; its function is uncertain. The CDR3 covers 17 residues. Trimming took 5 bases from V and 7 from J, leaving 23 bases between them. The CDR3 region has the DNA TGCGCCAGCAGTTTGTCCCAGGGGTATTTGGAGGACGGGGAGCTGTTTTTT. Its protein product is CASSLSQGYLEDGELFF.

This clone was seen once. The chain is built from TRBV30 and TRBJ1-1; 7 positions agree with TRBD1. CDR3 size: 14 residues. After removal of 3 bases from V and 5 bases from J, the junction contained 9 bases not matched to a gene. Germline CDR1 and CDR2: GTSNPN and SVGIG (reference sequence). CDR3 coding DNA: TGTGCCTGGAGGCGAAATCCAGGGGGTACTGAAGCTTTCTTT. The encoded protein is CAWRRNPGGTEAFF.

This clone has a handful of counts. The rearrangement uses TRBV19 and TRBJ1-1; a weak D match, TRBD1 (5 bases). Trimming cost V 4 bases and J 4 bases, with 16 bases left between them. The germline gives CDR1 LNHDA, CDR2 SQIVND (reference sequence). This CDR3 has 15 residues. The CDR3 region has the DNA TGTGCCAGTAGTAACATCAGGGAGCTCGCCACTGAAGCTTTCTTT. Its protein is CASSNIRELATEAFF.

This clone was detected only once. The chain couples TRBV6-1 to TRBJ2-3; D is perhaps TRBD1 (5 bases). V gave up 5 bases and J gave up 2 bases, with 8 bases separating them. Germline loops: CDR1 MNHNS, CDR2 SASEGT. This CDR3 is 13 amino acids long. The CDR3 nucleotides read TGTGCCAGCAGTCCAGGGCCCACAGATACGCAGTATTTT. Translating gives CASSPGPTDTQYF.

This clone was observed a handful of times. The chain has TRBV28 and TRBJ1-3; no definite D call. Trimming removed 4 bases from V and 2 bases from J, with 6 bases in between. The CDR3 totals 13 residues. Germline values: CDR1 MDHEN, CDR2 SYDVKM. CDR3 in DNA: TGTGCCAGCAGTTACAAGCCTGGAAACACCATATATTTT. This translates into CASSYKPGNTIYF.

The V call is TRBV30, the J call TRBJ2-1; either TRBD1 or TRBD2 may supply D (5 bases each). Germline V CDR1 and CDR2: GTSNPN, SVGIG (reference sequence). The CDR3 sequence is 14 residues long. The V and J ends lost 4 bases and 10 bases respectively, with 20 bases between them. In DNA form, the CDR3 reads TGTGCCTGGACCCAATACCGGGGCCCCCTCGAGCAGTTCTTC. Amino acid sequence: CAWTQYRGPLEQFF.

The chain joins TRBV27 to TRBJ2-5; D may be TRBD1 (6 bases). CDR3 size: 14 residues. Trimming shortened V by 6 bases and J by 5 bases, and 16 bases separated the two germline ends. Germline lookup yields CDR1 MNHEY and CDR2 SMNVEV (reference sequence). The CDR3 bases are TGTGCCAGCAGGAGGGCAGGGGAACGGGAGACCCAGTACTTC. Encoded protein: CASRRAGERETQYF.

In this sample, this clone turned up many times. This sequence joins TRBV30 and TRBJ1-2; 7 bases agree with TRBD1. V gave up 7 bases and J gave up 7 bases; unmatched junction bases: 9. The CDR3 loop spans 12 amino acids. In germline, CDR1 is GTSNPN, CDR2 SVGIG (reference sequence). The CDR3: CAFSDRVAGYTF. CDR3 DNA sequence: TGTGCCTTCTCCGACAGGGTCGCTGGCTACACCTTC.

There are a few counts of this clone. V is TRBV9 and J is TRBJ2-3, with TRBD2 as a possible D gene (5 bases). Germline V CDR1 and CDR2: SGDLS, YYNGEE. The CDR3 is 15 residues long. V was trimmed by 0 bases and J by 7 bases, leaving 15 bases between them. Here the CDR3 DNA reads TGTGCCAGCAGCGTAGTTGGACCCTCCGGGAATACGCAGTATTTT. Translated: CASSVVGPSGNTQYF.

The genes are TRBV14 and TRBJ2-5; tentative D call: TRBD1 (6 bases). The CDR3 runs 15 residues. V dropped 7 bases and J dropped 7 bases, with 22 bases sitting between them. CDR1 is SGHDN, CDR2 FVKESK, per germline. CDR3 bases: TGTGCCAGCAAACAACAGGGTGATAAAGGGGGGACCCAGTACTTC. This codes for CASKQQGDKGGTQYF.

The chain joins TRBV30 to TRBJ1-1; perhaps TRBD1 as D (5 bases). The CDR3 extends over 12 amino acids. V lost 7 bases and J lost 5, with 14 bases in between. CDR1 and CDR2 from the germline V gene are GTSNPN and SVGIG (reference sequence). The CDR3 nucleotides read TGTGCCTACCTAGACAGAGGGACTGAAGCTTTCTTT. Translated, it gives CAYLDRGTEAFF.